This T cell receptor beta chain came from a study of vaccination and CD4 T cells after COVID-19 (dated by TCRdb to between 2022 and 2023). Turning to the overall study: SARS-CoV-2 positivity had been established in the convalescent patients by nasal swab PCR, and mild disease was recorded in about 9 of these patients and severe disease in one. In the convalescent cohort there were six males and four females, among whom were two Hispanic individuals, seven Caucasians, two Asians and one multiracial person. Two doses of either the Pfizer-BioNTech BNT162b2 vaccine (n=8) or the Moderna mRNA-1273 vaccine (n=2) were administered to participants. Post-COVID blood samples were collected from convalescent patients a median of around 100 days after diagnosis, with a range of about 30 to 161 days. Post-vaccine blood samples were collected a median of around 2.5 months after the second vaccine dose, ranging from about 13 to 241 days. For stimulating the cultures, overlapping spike peptide pools were used, derived from SARS-CoV-2 as well as from the common cold coronaviruses HCoV-NL63, HCoV-OC43 and HCoV-229E. As controls, cultures received a CEFX viral epitope pool (the positive control), an HIV-1 Nef peptide pool (the negative control), or no peptide at all. In over 8 COVID-19 convalescent patients and a handful of infection-naive healthy vaccine recipients, the spike-specific CD4+ TCR repertoire before mRNA vaccination was compared with the repertoire after mRNA vaccination. Beyond this particular receptor, the publication reports: Nearly all vaccine-specific clones in convalescent patients (304 of 307) were mono-reactive for SARS-CoV-2 spike rather than cross-reactive with common cold coronaviruses. Although the median number of SARS-CoV-2-reactive clonotypes went up from around 20 after infection to more than 30 after vaccination, the increase was not significant. Only a relatively small number of convalescent patients were included in the study, and early timepoints following natural infection were not analyzed. In convalescent patients, a median around 89% of post-vaccine SARS-CoV-2-reactive clones were detected only after vaccination, suggesting vaccine-specific priming.

Preparation of the library involved PCR. DNA from cultured CD4+ T cells was subjected to TCR sequencing with the Oncomine TCR Beta short-read assay at the Johns Hopkins FTIC core. Genomic DNA was extracted from the cultured CD4+ T cells with the QIAamp micro DNA kit. Oncomine TCR Beta libraries from cultured CD4+ T cells were pooled using unique dual indexes and sequenced on an Illumina iSeq 100. On the study's bioinformatics: Non-productive sequences were removed, and CDR3s not starting with C, not ending with F or W, or shorter than 7 amino acids were discarded. The MANAFEST web application identified antigen-specific clonotypes by comparing peptide-stimulated wells against reference wells and other culture wells. An FDR below 0.05, an odds ratio above 5, and a productive frequency above 0.1% in at least two of three replicate wells were required for clones to be considered positive. A clonotype counted as cross-reactive if it showed significant expansion both in the SARS-CoV-2 spike wells and in at least one common cold coronavirus spike condition. CDR3 homology was assessed with Levenshtein distances (stringdist) and unrooted phylogenetic trees (ape) in R version 3.6.1. TCRdb redid the processing of the public reads, applying fastp at Q25 and MiXCR, and retained in-frame beta chains. When rows share a CDR3 protein, they turn into one entry using the most common DNA and genes. Clone size and V and J calls follow TCRdb, not the original study. This sample has 15,000 or so distinct CDR3 sequences in its table, and almost 60% of those were observed once. In total, the top ten clones hold more than 9% of the sample.

Of note for this clonotype: There is no known antigen for this receptor. No much larger clone exists at a distance of one base, and base qualities are not known.

The meaning of the sample's treatment or condition label: roughly 11-day PBMC culture with coronavirus spike peptide pools or control peptides (ViraFEST assay). The study used the ViraFEST assay, which expanded antigen-specific T cells with peptide pools and then identified expanded clonotypes by TCR sequencing. The convalescent patients' positive SARS-CoV-2 PCR tests were from March to December 2020, which was before the Alpha, Beta and Delta variants emerged in the United States. Each well held some 2 million PBMCs cultured in IMDM containing about 5% human AB serum and approximately 9.8 IU/ml IL-2, with about 10 ug/ml peptide pools added. Half of the culture medium was replaced with fresh IL-2-containing medium on days 3 and 7. After about 11 days of culture, CD4+ T cells were isolated by negative selection using the EasySep CD4+ T cell isolation kit. Ficoll-Paque Plus gradient centrifugation was used to isolate PBMCs from whole blood, and the isolated PBMCs were then either used fresh or cryopreserved at -140C. In general, triplicate wells were set up for every culture condition.

Reading the germline V gene (reference sequence) gives CDR1 DFQATT and CDR2 SNEGSKA. At the junction V is shortened by 1 base and J by 6 bases, with 12 bases in between. The CDR3, from cysteine to phenylalanine, totals 13 residues. The DNA shown is the 39-base CDR3, in frame from base 1. The chain is assembled from TRBV20-1 and TRBJ1-1; the D gene is perhaps TRBD1, on 6 matching bases. The receptor was isolated from a human donor who had recovered from COVID-19. Source material: CD4+ T cells from blood, cultured in vitro. The nucleotide sequence reads as follows: TGCAGTGCTAGAGTGGGAGGGGGATCTGAAGCTTTCTTT. It encodes CSARVGGGSEAFF.